This T cell receptor beta chain was identified during a study of CD8+CD57+ T cells in acquired aplastic anemia. The template used for profiling TCR beta VDJ and CDR3 was genomic DNA. A single record per CDR3 protein comes from TCRdb applying MiXCR to the reads. In the table there are 150,000 to 200,000 distinct CDR3 sequences, 64% of which are singletons. Germline V CDR1 and CDR2: MNHEY, SVGAGI. The CDR3 totals 12 residues. With 6 bases removed from V and 7 bases from J, the gap between germline ends came to 10 bases. Sequenced: sorted CD4+, CD8+, or CD8+CD57+ T cells (not recorded which) from PBMCs. The source of this sequence is a human donor with severe aplastic anemia or a healthy control (not recorded which). The rearrangement links TRBV6-5 to TRBJ2-1, with D unresolved. CDR3: CASRSDLNEQFF. In DNA, the CDR3 is TGTGCCAGCAGATCGGACCTGAATGAGCAGTTCTTC.